This record looks at one TCR beta chain sequence and its context. No antigen is known for it. This sample is drawn from a study of T-cell reconstitution after alpha-beta-depleted transplantation in children. Study-wide results and limits: Diversity of TCRbeta at day 60 was high in some patients, arising from surviving recipient T cells and thymic progenitors. By about two months after transplant, alpha-beta T cells reportedly arose from several hundred graft clones that had expanded. From newly produced T cells came most of the T-cell counts and diversity one year after transplant.

The CDR3 sequence is 15 residues long. V lost 3 bases, J lost 4 bases, and 12 bases lay in between. CDR1 and CDR2 from the germline V gene are SEHNR and FQNEAQ (reference sequence). Unique molecular identifiers featured in how the TCRbeta library was prepared. TCRdb reanalysed the PCR reads using MiXCR and keeps one entry per CDR3 protein. Among about 980,000 distinct CDR3 sequences, less than 30% were seen once, and the ten largest hold roughly 27%. The chain joins TRBV7-9 to TRBJ1-4; D not resolved. This clonotype originated in a boy less than two years old who had a stem cell transplant for SCID, so the T cells may come from the graft donor. Here the sequenced sample was PBMCs, mostly from graft donor cells, taken 360 days after TCRalphabeta/CD19-depleted stem cell transplant. This chain's CDR3 is CASSFAGPRNEKLFF. In DNA, the CDR3 is TGTGCCAGCAGCTTTGCCGGCCCCCGTAATGAAAAACTGTTTTTT.